This T cell receptor (beta chain) was documented in a study of blood T cell repertoires in COVID-19 (dated by TCRdb to 2020 to 2022). General notes on the study: Samples from collaborators originated in the United States, Italy and Spain and spanned both the acute and convalescent phases of COVID-19. Nearly every sample came with metadata listing a de-identified subject ID, COVID-19 status, age in years and sex. The prospective study material was composed of cDNA or gDNA derived from T cells, B-cell-depleted T cells, or PBMCs. HLA class I and class II types, where available, came from metadata supplied by the sample provider rather than from assay-based typing. Samples were obtained from the ongoing ImmuneRACE study (first 160 participants) and from over a thousand subjects provided by 6 global collaborators. The repertoires were made available in a free public database intended to serve as a resource for research on the immune response to SARS-CoV-2. Subjects who had been exposed to COVID-19, were actively infected with it, or had recovered from it provided the deeply sampled blood TCRbeta repertoires that made up the dataset. Study-wide findings and limitations: Clinical and demographic metadata were provided uncurated, with the amount varying by source and participant.

The CDR3 spans 15 residues, from the cysteine through the phenylalanine. The kept DNA is CDR3 alone, 45 bases in frame from the first base. The CDR1 and CDR2 encoded by the germline V gene are SGDLS and YYNGEE. The junction shows trimming of 0 bases on V and 7 bases on J, plus 17 bases between the germline ends. Samples from volunteer blood donors who had recovered from COVID-19 were contributed by a second Seattle source. Each collaborating institution followed its own protocols to collect whole blood in K2EDTA tubes. For TCRbeta analysis, collaborators shipped samples in one of three forms: frozen whole blood, isolated PBMCs, or DNA extracted from either of those sample types. The immunoSEQ Assay, a bias-controlled multiplex PCR, was used to amplify TCRbeta CDR3 regions from genomic DNA. In the original analysis: Nucleated cell counts per sample were estimated from amplification of reference gene primers within the assay. To quantify the absolute abundance of each unique TCRbeta CDR3 rearrangement, sequence reads were collapsed and filtered. For each sample, productive Simpson clonality was calculated as the square root of Simpson's diversity index across productive rearrangements. The source is immuneACCESS, and TCRdb retained only in-frame sequences with V and J called. Part of the clones is not carried over; for the studies checked, unresolved V genes explain less than half of this, and the remainder is unexplained. That table supplies the V and J calls and clone size; D and trimming were determined from the DNA. The sample contains around 200,000 clones, about 85% of them found a single time. Of the sample, 12% is held by the ten largest clones.

This clone occurred a few times. What antigen it recognizes has not been identified. No base qualities exist here, and no much larger clone lies one base off it. Here the chain combines TRBV9 and TRBJ2-7; TRBD2 is a weak D gene call, 6 bases matching. This receptor was taken from a young woman who had recovered from COVID-19. The sequenced sample was peripheral blood. For the CDR3, the sequence is CASSVEPSVGREQYF. The DNA sequence follows: TGTGCCAGCAGCGTAGAACCTAGCGTAGGACGGGAGCAGTACTTC.